The count of the clone carrying this TCR beta chain is one. Its matching antigen is unknown. The data were obtained in a study of T cell repertoires in cytomegalovirus infection. The overall study: CMV infection together with matching HLA type was indicated by public TCR beta signatures.

TCRdb used MiXCR to reprocess the reads, holding one entry per CDR3 protein. The table shows around 39,000 distinct CDR3 sequences, with approximately 52% occurring only once. The germline V gene encodes CDR1 SGHKS and CDR2 YYEKEE (reference sequence). J gave up 5 bases and V 1 base, and 2 bases lay outside the gene matches. The CDR3 runs 15 residues. Points from the study as a whole: CMV carriers having the relevant HLA were flagged by cumulative public TCR beta family frequency.

The material sequenced was CD8+ T cells from cultured PBMCs, taken from culture after CMV antigen stimulation. The sequence came from a human donor in good health (CMV status not recorded). Some clones in this sample may be carry-over from other donors' samples. This rearrangement joins TRBV5-5 to TRBJ2-7, with 14 bases that match TRBD2. The CDR3 nucleotides are TGTGCCAGCAGCTTGTCGGGACTAGCGGGAGACGAGCAGTACTTC. Translation: CASSLSGLAGDEQYF.